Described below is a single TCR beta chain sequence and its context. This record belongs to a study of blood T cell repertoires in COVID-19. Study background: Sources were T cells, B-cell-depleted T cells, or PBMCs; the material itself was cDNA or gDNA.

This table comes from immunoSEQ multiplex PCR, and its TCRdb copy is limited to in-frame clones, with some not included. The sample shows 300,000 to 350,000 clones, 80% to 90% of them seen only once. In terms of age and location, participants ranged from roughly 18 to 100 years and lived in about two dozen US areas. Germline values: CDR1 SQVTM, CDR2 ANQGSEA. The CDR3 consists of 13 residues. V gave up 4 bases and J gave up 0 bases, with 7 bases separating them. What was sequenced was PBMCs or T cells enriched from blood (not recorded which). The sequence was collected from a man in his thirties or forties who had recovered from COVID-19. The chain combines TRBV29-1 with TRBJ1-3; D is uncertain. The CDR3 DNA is TGCAGCGTTGGCGGAGCCTCTGGAAACACCATATATTTT. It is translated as CSVGGASGNTIYF.